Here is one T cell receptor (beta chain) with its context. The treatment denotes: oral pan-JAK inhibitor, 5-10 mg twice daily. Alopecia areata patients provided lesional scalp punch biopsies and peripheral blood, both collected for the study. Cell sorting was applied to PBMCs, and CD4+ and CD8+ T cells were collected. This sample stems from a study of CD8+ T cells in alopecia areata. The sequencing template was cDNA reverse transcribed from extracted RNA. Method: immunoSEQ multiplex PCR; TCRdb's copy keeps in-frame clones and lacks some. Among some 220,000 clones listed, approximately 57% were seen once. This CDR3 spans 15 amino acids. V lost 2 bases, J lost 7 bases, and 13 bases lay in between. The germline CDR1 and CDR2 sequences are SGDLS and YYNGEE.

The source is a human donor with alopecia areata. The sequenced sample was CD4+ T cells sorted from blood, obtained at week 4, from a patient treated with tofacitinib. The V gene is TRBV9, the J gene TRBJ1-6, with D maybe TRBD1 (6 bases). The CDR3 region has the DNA TGTGCCAGCAGCGTGGGTACAGGGAACAATTCACCCCTCCACTTT. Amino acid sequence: CASSVGTGNNSPLHF.